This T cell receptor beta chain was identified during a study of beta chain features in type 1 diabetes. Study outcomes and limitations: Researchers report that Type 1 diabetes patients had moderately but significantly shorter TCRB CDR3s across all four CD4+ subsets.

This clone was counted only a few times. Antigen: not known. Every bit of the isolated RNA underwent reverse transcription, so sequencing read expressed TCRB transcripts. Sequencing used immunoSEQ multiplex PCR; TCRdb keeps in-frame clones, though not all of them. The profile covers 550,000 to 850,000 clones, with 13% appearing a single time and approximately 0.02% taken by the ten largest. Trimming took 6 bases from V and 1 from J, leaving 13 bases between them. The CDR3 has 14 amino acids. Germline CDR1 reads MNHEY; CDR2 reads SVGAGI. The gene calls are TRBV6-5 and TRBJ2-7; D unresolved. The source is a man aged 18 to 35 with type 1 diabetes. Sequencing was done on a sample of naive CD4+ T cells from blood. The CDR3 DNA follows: TGTGCCAGCAGCGCTAGTAGGTTATCCTACGAGCAGTACTTC. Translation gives CASSASRLSYEQYF.